Listed here is a single TCR beta chain. This record comes from a study of blood T cell repertoires in COVID-19. Assay: immunoSEQ multiplex PCR; the TCRdb copy retains only in-frame clones and omits some. This sample has fewer than 250,000 clones, with approximately 85% found just once. This receptor was taken from a man over 45 with acute or convalescent COVID-19. The source material was peripheral blood.

CDR3 in amino acids: CASSWAGVSGANVLTF. The CDR3 coding sequence is TGCGCCAGCAGCTGGGCAGGGGTTTCTGGGGCCAACGTCCTGACTTTC. V and J are TRBV5-1 and TRBJ2-6; D might be TRBD1 (6 bases). CDR1 is SGHRS, CDR2 YFSETQ, per germline. Trimming pared 3 bases from V and 1 base from J, leaving 11 bases between. The CDR3 totals 16 residues.